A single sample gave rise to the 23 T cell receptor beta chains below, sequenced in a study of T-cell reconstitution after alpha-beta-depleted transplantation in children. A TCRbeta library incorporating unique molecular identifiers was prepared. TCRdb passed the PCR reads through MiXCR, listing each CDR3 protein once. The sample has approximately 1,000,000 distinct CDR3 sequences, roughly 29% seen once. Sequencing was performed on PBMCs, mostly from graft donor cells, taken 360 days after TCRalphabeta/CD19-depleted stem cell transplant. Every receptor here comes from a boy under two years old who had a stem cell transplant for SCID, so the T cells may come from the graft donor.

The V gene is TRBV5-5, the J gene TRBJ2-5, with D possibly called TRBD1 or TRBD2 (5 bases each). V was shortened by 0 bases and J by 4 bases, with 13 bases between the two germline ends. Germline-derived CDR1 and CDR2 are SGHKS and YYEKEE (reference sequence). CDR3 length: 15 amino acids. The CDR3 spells CASSLGPRGAETQYF. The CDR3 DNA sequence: TGTGCCAGCAGCTTGGGCCCCCGGGGCGCAGAGACCCAGTACTTC.

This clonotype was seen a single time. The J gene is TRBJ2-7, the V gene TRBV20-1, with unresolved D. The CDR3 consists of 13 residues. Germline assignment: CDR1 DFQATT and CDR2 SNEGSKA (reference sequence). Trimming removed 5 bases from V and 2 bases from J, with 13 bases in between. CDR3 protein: CSAPGGWPYEQYF. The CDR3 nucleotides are TGCAGTGCTCCGGGTGGGTGGCCCTACGAGCAGTACTTC.

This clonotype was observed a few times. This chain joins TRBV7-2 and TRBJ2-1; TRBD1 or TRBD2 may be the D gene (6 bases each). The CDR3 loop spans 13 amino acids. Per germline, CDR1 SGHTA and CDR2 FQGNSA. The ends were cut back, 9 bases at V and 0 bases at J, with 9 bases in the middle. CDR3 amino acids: CASRGASYNEQFF. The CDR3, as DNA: TGTGCCAGTAGGGGGGCCTCCTACAATGAGCAGTTCTTC.

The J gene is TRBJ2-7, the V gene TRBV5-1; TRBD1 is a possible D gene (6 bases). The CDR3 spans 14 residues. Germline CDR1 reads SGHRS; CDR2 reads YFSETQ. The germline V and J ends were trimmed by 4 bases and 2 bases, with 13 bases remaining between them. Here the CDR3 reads CASSRDTVTYEQYF. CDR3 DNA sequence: TGCGCCAGCAGCCGGGACACAGTAACCTACGAGCAGTACTTC.

The CDR3 region has the DNA TGTGCCAGCAGCCCCGGGACAACCCTTATGGATGAGCAGTTCTTC. Translated, it gives CASSPGTTLMDEQFF. This chain links TRBV9 with TRBJ2-1; maybe TRBD1 (6 bases). CDR1 SGDLS and CDR2 YYNGEE come from the germline V gene. This CDR3 is 15 amino acids long. V was pared by 4 bases and J by 8 bases, with 19 bases between.

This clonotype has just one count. In nucleotides, the CDR3 is TGTGCCAGCTCACCACTTCCCCGGGGCGGAAAGACCCAGTACTTC. Encoded protein: CASSPLPRGGKTQYF. The V and J genes are TRBV18 and TRBJ2-5; D may be TRBD1 or TRBD2 (5 bases each). The germline V gene has CDR1 KGHSH and CDR2 LQKENI. This CDR3 is 15 amino acids long. Trimming removed 1 base from V and 6 bases from J, with 15 bases in between. Complete variable domain (other parts from reference TRBV18 and TRBJ2-5): NAGVMQNPRHLVRRRGQEARLRCSPMKGHSHVYWYRQLPEEGLKFMVYLQKENIIDESGMPKERFSAEFPKEGPSILRIQQVVRGDSAAYFCASSPLPRGGKTQYFGPGTRLLVL.

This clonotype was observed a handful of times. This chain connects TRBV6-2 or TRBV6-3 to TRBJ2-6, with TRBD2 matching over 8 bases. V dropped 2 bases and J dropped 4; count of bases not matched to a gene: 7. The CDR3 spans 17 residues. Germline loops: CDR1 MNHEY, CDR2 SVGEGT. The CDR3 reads CASSYIGGASGANVLTF. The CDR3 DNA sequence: TGTGCCAGCAGTTACATCGGGGGGGCTTCGGGGGCCAACGTCCTGACTTTC.

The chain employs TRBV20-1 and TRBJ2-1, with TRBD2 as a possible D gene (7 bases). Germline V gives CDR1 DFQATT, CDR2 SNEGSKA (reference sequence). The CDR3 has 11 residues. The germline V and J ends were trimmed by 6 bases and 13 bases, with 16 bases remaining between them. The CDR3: CSAPKSGGQFF. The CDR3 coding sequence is TGCAGTGCCCCTAAGTCGGGGGGCCAGTTCTTC.

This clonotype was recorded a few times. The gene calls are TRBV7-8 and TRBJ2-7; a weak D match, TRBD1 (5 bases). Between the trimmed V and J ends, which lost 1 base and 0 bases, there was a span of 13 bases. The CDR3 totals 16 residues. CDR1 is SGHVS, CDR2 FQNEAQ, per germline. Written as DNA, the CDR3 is TGTGCCAGCAGCTTAGGGCAGGGTCGCTCCTCCTACGAGCAGTACTTC. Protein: CASSLGQGRSSYEQYF.

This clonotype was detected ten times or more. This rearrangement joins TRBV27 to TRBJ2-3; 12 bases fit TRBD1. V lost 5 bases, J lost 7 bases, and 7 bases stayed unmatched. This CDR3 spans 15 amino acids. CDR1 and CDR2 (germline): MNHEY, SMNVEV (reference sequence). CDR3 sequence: CASSAGQGALYTQYF. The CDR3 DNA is TGTGCCAGCAGTGCGGGACAGGGGGCGCTGTATACGCAGTATTTT.

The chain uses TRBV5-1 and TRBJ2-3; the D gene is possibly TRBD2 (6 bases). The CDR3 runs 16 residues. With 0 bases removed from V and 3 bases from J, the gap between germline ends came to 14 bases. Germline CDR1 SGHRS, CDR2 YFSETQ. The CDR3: CASSLAWDSSTDTQYF. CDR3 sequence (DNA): TGCGCCAGCAGCTTGGCCTGGGACTCCAGTACAGATACGCAGTATTTT. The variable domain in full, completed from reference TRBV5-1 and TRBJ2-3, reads KAGVTQTPRYLIKTRGQQVTLSCSPISGHRSVSWYQQTPGQGLQFLFEYFSETQRNKGNFPGRFSGRQFSNSRSEMNVSTLELGDSALYLCASSLAWDSSTDTQYFGPGTRLTVL.

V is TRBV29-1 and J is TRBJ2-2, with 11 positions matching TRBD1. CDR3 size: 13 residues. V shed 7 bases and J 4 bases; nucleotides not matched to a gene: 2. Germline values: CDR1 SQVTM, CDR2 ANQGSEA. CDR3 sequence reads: CSGGTGGTGELFF. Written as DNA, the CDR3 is TGCAGCGGCGGGACAGGGGGCACCGGGGAGCTGTTTTTT.

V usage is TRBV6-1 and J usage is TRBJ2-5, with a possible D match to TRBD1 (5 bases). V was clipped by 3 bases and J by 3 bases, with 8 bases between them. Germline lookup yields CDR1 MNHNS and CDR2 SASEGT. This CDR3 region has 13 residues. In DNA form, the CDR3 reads TGTGCCAGCAGTGAGCCAGGGAAAGAGACCCAGTACTTC. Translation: CASSEPGKETQYF.

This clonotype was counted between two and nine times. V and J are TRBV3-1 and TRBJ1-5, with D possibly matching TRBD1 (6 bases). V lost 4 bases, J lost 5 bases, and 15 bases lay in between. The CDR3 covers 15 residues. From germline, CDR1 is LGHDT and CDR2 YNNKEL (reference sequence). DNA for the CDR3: TGTGCCAGCAGCCCGACGATAGGGGGGCATCAGCCCCAGCATTTT. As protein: CASSPTIGGHQPQHF.

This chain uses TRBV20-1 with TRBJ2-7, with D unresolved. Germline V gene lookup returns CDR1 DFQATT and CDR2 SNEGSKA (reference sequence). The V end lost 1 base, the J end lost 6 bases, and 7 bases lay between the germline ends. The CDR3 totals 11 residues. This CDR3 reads CSARVSLEQYF. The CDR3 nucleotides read TGCAGTGCTAGAGTTAGCCTCGAGCAGTACTTC.

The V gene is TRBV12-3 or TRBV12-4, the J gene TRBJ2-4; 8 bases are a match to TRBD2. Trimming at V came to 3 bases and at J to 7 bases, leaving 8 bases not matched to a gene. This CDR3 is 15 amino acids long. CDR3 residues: CASSFVAGGWNIQYF. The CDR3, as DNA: TGTGCCAGCAGTTTTGTGGCGGGGGGTTGGAACATTCAGTACTTC.

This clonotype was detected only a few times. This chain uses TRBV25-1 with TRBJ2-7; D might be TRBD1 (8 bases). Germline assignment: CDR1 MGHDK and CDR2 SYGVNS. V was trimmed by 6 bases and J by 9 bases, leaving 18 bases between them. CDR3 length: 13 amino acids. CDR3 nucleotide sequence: TGTGCCAGCAGCGACCGACAGGGGAGGGGGCAGTACTTC. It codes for CASSDRQGRGQYF.

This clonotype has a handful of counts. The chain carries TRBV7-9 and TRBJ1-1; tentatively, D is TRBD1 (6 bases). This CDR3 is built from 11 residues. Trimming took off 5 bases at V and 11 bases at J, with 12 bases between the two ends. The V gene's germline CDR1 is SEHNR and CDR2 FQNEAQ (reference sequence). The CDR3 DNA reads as TGTGCCAGCAGCCAAGGGGGTAATGCTTTCTTT. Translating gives CASSQGGNAFF.

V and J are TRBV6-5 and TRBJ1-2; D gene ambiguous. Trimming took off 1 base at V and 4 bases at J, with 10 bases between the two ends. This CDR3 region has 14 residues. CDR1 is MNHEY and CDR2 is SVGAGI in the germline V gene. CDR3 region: CASSYFGDVYGYTF. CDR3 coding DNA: TGTGCCAGCAGTTACTTCGGGGATGTCTATGGCTACACCTTC.

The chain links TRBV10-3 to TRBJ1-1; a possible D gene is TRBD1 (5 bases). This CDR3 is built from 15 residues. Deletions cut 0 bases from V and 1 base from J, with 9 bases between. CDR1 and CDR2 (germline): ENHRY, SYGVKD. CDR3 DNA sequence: TGTGCCATCAGTGAGTCTGGGGCCCCGAACACTGAAGCTTTCTTT. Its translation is CAISESGAPNTEAFF.

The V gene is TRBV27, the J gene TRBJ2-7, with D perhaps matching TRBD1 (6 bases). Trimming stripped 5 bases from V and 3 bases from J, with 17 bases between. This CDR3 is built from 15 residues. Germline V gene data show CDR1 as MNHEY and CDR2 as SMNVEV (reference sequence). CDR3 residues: CASSRTGKRGYEQYF. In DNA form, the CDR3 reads TGTGCCAGCAGTCGTACAGGGAAAAGGGGCTACGAGCAGTACTTC.

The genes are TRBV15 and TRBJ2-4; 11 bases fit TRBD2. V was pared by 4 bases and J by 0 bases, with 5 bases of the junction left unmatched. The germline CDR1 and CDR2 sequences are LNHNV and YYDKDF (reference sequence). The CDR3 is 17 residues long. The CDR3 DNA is TGTGCCACCAGCACTAGCGGGGGGACAGGAGCCAAAAACATTCAGTACTTC. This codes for CATSTSGGTGAKNIQYF.

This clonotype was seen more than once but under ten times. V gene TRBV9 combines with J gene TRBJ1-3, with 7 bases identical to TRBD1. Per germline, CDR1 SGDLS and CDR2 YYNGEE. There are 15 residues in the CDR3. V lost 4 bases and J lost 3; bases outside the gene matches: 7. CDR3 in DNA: TGTGCCAGCAGCTTTCGACAGGGCCATGGAAACACCATATATTTT. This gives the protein CASSFRQGHGNTIYF.